This T cell receptor (beta chain) was captured by sequencing in a study of response to subunit inactivated influenza vaccine. A remark on this clonotype: The antigen is undetermined.

General study findings and limits: It was suggested by the authors that few new T cells are recruited by each seasonal influenza vaccination.

There are 13 residues in the CDR3. V lost 0 bases and J lost 3, with 7 bases in between. Germline V gene sequence: CDR1 DFQATT, CDR2 SNEGSKA (reference sequence). TCRdb processed the RT-PCR reads anew with MiXCR; each CDR3 protein has one entry. The sample has approximately 530,000 distinct CDR3 sequences; roughly 13% are singletons. This TCR was sampled from a man aged 50 to 59 who received an inactivated influenza vaccine. Here the sequenced sample was PBMCs from blood, taken 40 to 50 days after vaccination. The V and J genes are TRBV20-1 and TRBJ2-3; D remains unclear. The CDR3 protein is CSARDVRTDTQYF. The CDR3 nucleotides are TGCAGTGCTAGAGACGTGAGGACAGATACGCAGTATTTT.